This entry lists 18 T cell receptor beta chains sequenced from one sample in a study of T-cell reconstitution after alpha-beta-depleted transplantation in children. A TCRbeta library incorporating unique molecular identifiers was prepared. TCRdb re-derived calls from the PCR reads in MiXCR, one entry per CDR3 protein. The sample records more than 400,000 distinct CDR3 sequences, 10% to 12% being singletons. The input for sequencing was PBMCs, mostly from graft donor cells, taken 180 days after TCRalphabeta/CD19-depleted stem cell transplant. These receptors were obtained from a female patient aged 2 to 10 who had a stem cell transplant for aplastic anemia, so the T cells may come from the graft donor.

Only a few counts were recorded for this clonotype. The genes are TRBV10-3 and TRBJ1-5; a weak D match, TRBD1 (5 bases). Germline V gene sequence: CDR1 ENHRY, CDR2 SYGVKD. Trimming cost V 6 bases and J 3 bases, with 12 bases left between them. This CDR3 is 14 amino acids long. The CDR3 is CAIRGDSNNQPQHF. The CDR3 coding sequence is TGTGCCATCAGGGGTGACAGTAACAATCAGCCCCAGCATTTT.

In its sample, this clonotype was seen a few times. The genes are TRBV4-2 and TRBJ2-2, with 8 positions matching TRBD2. With V trimmed by 3 bases and J by 5 bases, 8 bases remained unmatched. The CDR3 contains 16 residues. Germline V gene data show CDR1 as LGHNA and CDR2 as YNFKEQ. This CDR3 is CASSQTPGLVTGELFF. CDR3 nucleotide sequence: TGTGCCAGCAGCCAGACGCCGGGACTAGTAACCGGGGAGCTGTTTTTT.

This clonotype was detected a few times. This chain connects TRBV29-1 to TRBJ2-2, with D possibly being TRBD2 (6 bases). This CDR3 has 13 residues. Trimming shortened V by 6 bases and J by 0 bases, and 8 bases separated the two germline ends. Germline V gene data show CDR1 as SQVTM and CDR2 as ANQGSEA. The CDR3 spells CSVRLANTGELFF. CDR3 sequence (DNA): TGCAGCGTCAGACTAGCGAACACCGGGGAGCTGTTTTTT.

The genes are TRBV4-3 and TRBJ1-3, with D possibly TRBD1 on 5 matching bases. From germline, CDR1 is LGHNA and CDR2 YSLEER. This CDR3 spans 17 amino acids. The V end lost 1 base, the J end lost 0 bases, and 13 bases lay between the germline ends. In DNA, the CDR3 is TGCGCCAGCAGCCAAGTTTGGACAACCAACTCTGGAAACACCATATATTTT. It specifies CASSQVWTTNSGNTIYF.

This clonotype has more than one count but fewer than ten. This chain joins TRBV12-3 or TRBV12-4 and TRBJ2-3, with 9 bases that match TRBD1. Germline trimming cut 5 bases from V and 4 bases from J; bases unmatched to any gene: 10. The CDR3 spans 16 residues. The CDR3 DNA reads TGTGCCAGCAGTCCCGAGGGACAGGGTTGGGCAGATACGCAGTATTTT. It yields the protein CASSPEGQGWADTQYF.

This clonotype was counted a few times. V and J are TRBV7-9 and TRBJ2-1; D gene ambiguous. The CDR3 runs 9 residues. Germline values: CDR1 SEHNR, CDR2 FQNEAQ (reference sequence). CDR3 in amino acids: CVCGDMEFF. The CDR3 nucleotides read TGTGTGTGCGGTGACATGGAGTTCTTC.

The table lists this clonotype with a few counts. This sequence joins TRBV11-2 and TRBJ2-1, with D unclear. The V end was cut by 6 bases, the J end by 4 bases, with 10 bases between. Germline V gives CDR1 SGHAT, CDR2 FQNNGV. CDR3 length equals 13 residues. In nucleotides, the CDR3 is TGTGCCAGCAGGGGTCTAGAGTACAATGAGCAGTTCTTC. Translation: CASRGLEYNEQFF.

The chain couples TRBV29-1 to TRBJ2-7; maybe TRBD1 (6 bases). The CDR3 runs 13 residues. The V gene's germline CDR1 is SQVTM and CDR2 ANQGSEA. The V end was cut by 4 bases, the J end by 2 bases, with 12 bases between. The CDR3 sequence: CSVGGGSTYEQYF. The DNA for the CDR3 is TGCAGCGTTGGAGGGGGTAGTACCTACGAGCAGTACTTC.

The J gene is TRBJ2-2, the V gene TRBV5-1, with 7 bases aligning to TRBD1. Per germline, CDR1 SGHRS and CDR2 YFSETQ. The CDR3 is made up of 15 amino acids. V lost 1 base to trimming and J lost 3 bases; unmatched junction nucleotides: 3. The CDR3 reads CASSLIGQDTGELFF. CDR3 nucleotide sequence: TGCGCCAGCAGCTTGATTGGACAGGACACCGGGGAGCTGTTTTTT.

This clonotype was detected a few times. The chain combines TRBV12-5 with TRBJ2-7, with D perhaps given as TRBD1 or TRBD2 (5 bases each). The CDR3 sequence is 15 residues long. The V gene's germline CDR1 is LGHNT and CDR2 FRNRAP. The V end was cut by 0 bases, the J end by 0 bases, with 9 bases between. The CDR3 DNA follows: TGTGCTAGTGGTTTGGTGTCAGGGAGCTCCTACGAGCAGTACTTC. As protein: CASGLVSGSSYEQYF. The full variable domain, with the rest looked up from reference TRBV12-5 and TRBJ2-7, is DARVTQTPRHKVTEMGQEVTMRCQPILGHNTVFWYRQTMMQGLELLAYFRNRAPLDDSGMPKDRFSAEMPDATLATLKIQPSEPRDSAVYFCASGLVSGSSYEQYFGPGTRLTVT.

This chain connects TRBV18 to TRBJ2-7; 7 positions agree with TRBD1. The germline gives CDR1 KGHSH, CDR2 LQKENI. This CDR3 is 11 amino acids long. The V gene end was trimmed by 2 bases and the J gene end by 12 bases; junction bases not matched to a gene: 4. The CDR3 DNA reads as TGTGCCAGCTCACCAGACAGGGACCTGTACGTC. Translated, it gives CASSPDRDLYV.

This clonotype was recorded many times. J is TRBJ2-1 and V is TRBV28; 9 bases agree with TRBD2. The V gene's germline CDR1 is MDHEN and CDR2 SYDVKM. This CDR3 region has 15 residues. With 5 bases clipped from V and 4 bases from J, the junction kept 6 bases outside the gene matches. The CDR3 reads CASSPLAGKYNEQFF. In nucleotides, the CDR3 is TGTGCCAGCAGTCCCCTAGCGGGGAAGTACAATGAGCAGTTCTTC.

This clonotype appeared a few times. This rearrangement joins TRBV21-1 to TRBJ1-1; the DNA was not used to check the table's D call, TRBD1. TRBV21-1 is labeled a pseudogene. The length of the CDR3 is 16 residues. CDR3 nucleotide sequence: TGTGCCAGCAGCAAAGCCCAGGGGGCGGAGGACACTGAAGCTTTCTTT. Encoded protein: CASSKAQGAEDTEAFF.

This clonotype was counted at least ten times. V and J are TRBV7-2 and TRBJ2-3; D gene ambiguous. CDR1 SGHTA and CDR2 FQGNSA come from the germline V gene. V was clipped by 5 bases and J by 9 bases, with 12 bases between them. The CDR3 extends over 12 amino acids. CDR3 DNA: TGTGCCAGCAGCCCCGGACCTATGACGCAGTATTTT. Amino acid sequence: CASSPGPMTQYF.

This clonotype was counted only a few times. The chain recombines TRBV7-2 with TRBJ2-7, with 10 bases aligning to TRBD1. The trim removed 1 base at V and 6 bases at J, leaving 3 bases unmatched. CDR1 is SGHTA and CDR2 is FQGNSA in the germline V gene. The CDR3 has 14 amino acids. The CDR3 region is CASSLGQGAGEQYF. The CDR3 DNA reads TGTGCCAGCAGCTTAGGACAGGGGGCCGGCGAGCAGTACTTC.

This clonotype came up a few times. The gene calls are TRBV29-1 and TRBJ2-1; 8 bases fit TRBD2. The junction had 4 bases not matched to a gene; V was cut back by 4 bases and J by 2 bases. CDR1 and CDR2 (germline): SQVTM, ANQGSEA. The CDR3 runs 14 residues. The CDR3 sequence is CSVGKRGTYNEQFF. For the CDR3, the DNA is TGCAGCGTTGGAAAGCGGGGGACCTACAATGAGCAGTTCTTC.

This chain connects TRBV15 to TRBJ2-1; the D is unclear. Germline loops: CDR1 LNHNV, CDR2 YYDKDF (reference sequence). V lost 2 bases to trimming and J lost 0 bases, with 14 bases between them. This CDR3 has 17 amino acids. The CDR3 DNA reads TGTGCCACCAGCAGAATGACCGGGCGGAGCTCCTACAATGAGCAGTTCTTC. Translating it yields CATSRMTGRSSYNEQFF.

The chain employs TRBV7-9 and TRBJ2-2; 12 bases align to TRBD2. J lost 4 bases, V lost 5 bases, and 2 bases had no gene match. Germline V gene data show CDR1 as SEHNR and CDR2 as FQNEAQ (reference sequence). There are 15 residues in the CDR3. CDR3 sequence (DNA): TGTGCCAGCAGCCGGGGACTAGCGGGCACCGGGGAGCTGTTTTTT. This translates into CASSRGLAGTGELFF.